One sample yielded the 3 T cell receptor beta chains listed below, sequenced in a study of blood T cell repertoires in COVID-19. Here immunoSEQ multiplex PCR was the method, and the copy in TCRdb shows in-frame clones only, minus some. The data contain 200,000 to 250,000 clones, almost 90% of them singletons. The sample was PBMCs or T cells enriched from blood (not recorded which). Receptors originate from a man younger than 45 who had been exposed to COVID-19.

This rearrangement joins TRBV29-1 to TRBJ2-1, with 11 bases aligning to TRBD2. The CDR3 spans 15 residues. The germline gives CDR1 SQVTM, CDR2 ANQGSEA. V shed 1 base and J 3 bases; nucleotides not matched to a gene: 2. This CDR3 is CSVEGLAGHYNEQFF. The CDR3 bases are TGCAGCGTTGAAGGACTAGCGGGGCACTACAATGAGCAGTTCTTC.

The genes are TRBV18 and TRBJ1-1; D unresolved. The CDR3 extends over 10 amino acids. Trimming took off 6 bases at V and 9 bases at J, with 8 bases between the two ends. Germline V gene sequence: CDR1 KGHSH, CDR2 LQKENI. This CDR3 reads CASSGSKAFF. The CDR3 nucleotides are TGTGCCAGCTCCGGGTCAAAAGCTTTCTTT.

V is TRBV3-1 (or the pseudogene TRBV3-2) and J is TRBJ1-1; 7 bases match TRBD1. J gave up 0 bases and V 4 bases, and 11 bases lay outside the gene matches. The germline V gene encodes CDR1 LGHDT and CDR2 YNNKEL (reference sequence). The CDR3 totals 17 residues. The CDR3 DNA sequence: TGTGCCAGCAGCCTCAACAACAGGGGTATCATGAACACTGAAGCTTTCTTT. Translation: CASSLNNRGIMNTEAFF.